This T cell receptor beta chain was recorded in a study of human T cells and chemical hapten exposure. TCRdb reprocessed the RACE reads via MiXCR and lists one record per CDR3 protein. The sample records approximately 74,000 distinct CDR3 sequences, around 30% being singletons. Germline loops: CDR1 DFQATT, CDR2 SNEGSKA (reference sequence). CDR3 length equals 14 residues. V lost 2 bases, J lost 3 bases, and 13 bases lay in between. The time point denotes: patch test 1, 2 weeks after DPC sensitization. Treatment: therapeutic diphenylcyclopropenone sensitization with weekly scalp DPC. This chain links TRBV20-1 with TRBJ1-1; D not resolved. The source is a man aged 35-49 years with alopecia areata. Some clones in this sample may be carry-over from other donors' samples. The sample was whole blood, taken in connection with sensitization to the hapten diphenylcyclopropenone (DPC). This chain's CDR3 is CSARPLPRHTEAFF. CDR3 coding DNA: TGCAGTGCTAGACCACTCCCGCGGCACACTGAAGCTTTCTTT.